The clone carrying this TCR beta chain was counted once. Antigen unknown. The method was immunoSEQ multiplex PCR; TCRdb's version includes in-frame clones alone and lacks a portion of them. The repertoire holds approximately 43,000 clones, with around nine tenths as singletons. This entry comes from a study of T cells in localized non-small cell lung cancer. Findings and limits, study-wide: The study detected a median 57 of the top 100 tumor clones in adjacent lung. Uninvolved adjacent lung showed higher T cell clonality than tumor.

Specimen: peripheral blood, collected before any cancer treatment. This sequence was found in an older female donor with stage I squamous cell lung carcinoma.

The CDR3 loop reads CASSRQGIRIANQPQHF. In DNA form, the CDR3 reads TGTGCCAGCAGTAGACAGGGCATAAGGATAGCAAATCAGCCCCAGCATTTT. The rearrangement joins TRBV7-2 to TRBJ1-5; 7 nucleotides agree with TRBD1. The CDR3 loop spans 17 amino acids. Germline CDR1 SGHTA, CDR2 FQGNSA. V dropped 6 bases and J dropped 4; count of bases not matched to a gene: 15.